This is a list of T cell receptor beta chains from one sample in a study of blood T cells in healthy people across ages. TCRdb itself ran the 5' RACE reads through MiXCR, one entry per CDR3 protein. The sample records about 1,400,000 distinct CDR3 sequences, roughly 60% being singletons. The sequencing input was blood. The receptor source for this set is a man younger than 30 in good health. Each CDR3 is given with its conserved first and last residue. The D gene is left open where the match is weak. Only some rows state a clone size, as once, few, many or a class for expanded clones.

J gene	D gene	CDR3 length	V gene	clone size	CDR3 DNA	CDR3 protein
TRBJ2-7	NA	13	TRBV7-9	NA	TGTGCCAGCAGTATAGGGAGAGCCTACGAGCAGTACTTC	CASSIGRAYEQYF
TRBJ2-3	NA	12	TRBV5-1	NA	TGTGCCAGCAGTTCCTCCCTGGATACGCAGTATTTT	CASSSSLDTQYF
TRBJ1-1	NA	12	TRBV29-1	few	TGCAGCGGCGGCGCTAGGGGCACTGAAGCTTTCTTT	CSGGARGTEAFF
TRBJ2-7	NA	18	TRBV4-3	NA	TGCGCCAGCAGCCATCGACATGGGTCGGGGGGCCTCTCCTACGAGCAGTACTTC	CASSHRHGSGGLSYEQYF
TRBJ1-4	NA	16	TRBV7-9	once	TGTGCCAGCAGCGCGCAGGGAGAGGGGACTAATGAAAAACTGTTTTTT	CASSAQGEGTNEKLFF
TRBJ2-7	NA	15	TRBV15	NA	TGTGCCACCAGCAGAGAGGGGGGAGGCCCATACGAGCAGTACTTC	CATSREGGGPYEQYF
TRBJ2-2	NA	14	TRBV6-6	NA	TGTGCCAGCAAAGCTAGAACAATCTCCGGGGAGCTGTTTTTT	CASKARTISGELFF
TRBJ2-6	NA	16	TRBV3-1	few	TGCGCCAGCAGCCAAGATTTGCGCTCTGGGGCCAACGTCCTGACTTTC	CASSQDLRSGANVLTF
TRBJ2-1	TRBD2	15	TRBV29-1	NA	TGCAGCGTTCTCCCGACTAGCGGGAGGGTCAATGAGCAGTTCTTC	CSVLPTSGRVNEQFF
TRBJ2-1	TRBD2	18	TRBV4-3	NA	TGCGCCAGCAGCCAAGGGACTAGCGGGGGGAGCTCCTACAATGAGCAGTTCTTC	CASSQGTSGGSSYNEQFF
TRBJ2-1	NA	16	TRBV20-1	NA	TGCAGTGCTGTGGATAGGGCGGGACCCGGCTACAATGAGCAGTTCTTC	CSAVDRAGPGYNEQFF
TRBJ2-7	TRBD2	15	TRBV4-1	few	TGCGCCAGCAGCCAAGCGGGCGGGGGGGCCTACGAGCAGTACTTC	CASSQAGGGAYEQYF
TRBJ1-2	NA	15	TRBV6-1	NA	TGTGCCAGCAGTGCGACAACAGTACCTAACTATGGCTACACCTTC	CASSATTVPNYGYTF
TRBJ2-3	NA	16	TRBV20-1	NA	TGCAGTGCTAGAGATGGGGAGTTGGGGAAGACAGATACGCAGTATTTT	CSARDGELGKTDTQYF
TRBJ2-5	TRBD2	14	TRBV5-1	NA	TGCGCCAGCAGTAGCGGGAGGGAGTCGGAGACCCAGTACTTC	CASSSGRESETQYF
TRBJ1-2	NA	18	TRBV4-3	NA	TGCGCCAGCAGCCAGAATACTGGCCGCGCCGGAGTCTCTAGTGGCTACACCTTC	CASSQNTGRAGVSSGYTF
TRBJ1-2	NA	15	TRBV20-1	NA	TGCAGTGCTAGCAGGGACTTGTTTGGGGGATGGGGCTACACCTTC	CSASRDLFGGWGYTF
TRBJ1-1	NA	14	TRBV7-2	NA	TGTGCCAGCAGAAAAAACGGGGGTCCCGCCGAAGCTTTCTTT	CASRKNGGPAEAFF
TRBJ2-1	NA	13	TRBV10-3	NA	TGTGCCATCTCAGCCGGGAGCCCTAATGAGCAGTTCTTC	CAISAGSPNEQFF
TRBJ2-2	NA	12	TRBV29-1	NA	TGCAGCGTTGACCGGAGGGCCGGGGAGCTGTTTTTT	CSVDRRAGELFF
TRBJ2-7	NA	14	TRBV20-1	NA	TGCAGTGCCCCGACCGGGTTCCCCTCCTACGAGCAGTACTTC	CSAPTGFPSYEQYF
TRBJ2-5	TRBD1	16	TRBV12-3/TRBV12-4	NA	TGTGCCAGCAGTTTAAGATTGGACAGGAGGTGGGAGACCCAGTACTTC	CASSLRLDRRWETQYF
TRBJ1-4	NA	16	TRBV12-3/TRBV12-4	NA	TGTGCCAGCAGTTTCGTGTGGCACAGAGCTAATGAAAAACTGTTTTTT	CASSFVWHRANEKLFF
TRBJ2-1	TRBD2	16	TRBV7-9	NA	TGTGCCAGCAGCTCGGATACTAGCGGGAGTGGAAATGAGCAGTTCTTC	CASSSDTSGSGNEQFF
TRBJ2-1	NA	17	TRBV4-1	few	TGCGCCAGCAGCCAAGTTAACTTGGGACTCCCAGAGGATGAGCAGTTCTTC	CASSQVNLGLPEDEQFF
TRBJ1-4	NA	12	TRBV12-3/TRBV12-4	NA	TGTGCCAGCAGTCAGACCGGGGTGAAACTGTTTTTT	CASSQTGVKLFF
TRBJ2-7	NA	13	TRBV10-3	few	TGTGCCATCAGTGAGGCGCAGGGGCACGAGCAGTACTTC	CAISEAQGHEQYF
TRBJ2-3	TRBD2	18	TRBV15	NA	TGTGCCACCAGCAGAGATAGGAGAGCGGGGGCTAGCACAGATACGCAGTATTTT	CATSRDRRAGASTDTQYF
TRBJ2-3	TRBD2	17	TRBV29-1	NA	TGCAGCGTTGCCGGGGAGGGTCTAGCGGGAGTTTCGGATACGCAGTATTTT	CSVAGEGLAGVSDTQYF
TRBJ2-1	NA	15	TRBV6-2/TRBV6-3	NA	TGTGCCAGCAGTTATGGACTCCGCCTAAACAATGAGCAGTTCTTC	CASSYGLRLNNEQFF
TRBJ2-1	TRBD2	13	TRBV4-1	NA	TGCGCCAGCAGCCAGGCTCTAGCGGGACTGCAGTTCTTC	CASSQALAGLQFF
TRBJ1-6	NA	15	TRBV7-9	NA	TGTGCCAGCACCCTCGGGGTCGCCTATAATTCACCCCTCCACTTT	CASTLGVAYNSPLHF
TRBJ2-1	NA	17	TRBV15	NA	TGTGCCACCAGCAGAGTCCCTATTAGGCAGGGGCACGATGAGCAGTTCTTC	CATSRVPIRQGHDEQFF
TRBJ2-7	TRBD1	14	TRBV4-1	NA	TGCGCCAGCAGCCAAGTGACAGGGGTAGAGGAGCAGTACTTC	CASSQVTGVEEQYF
TRBJ2-1	TRBD2	20	TRBV7-9	few	TGTGCCAGCAGCTTAGGGAGGACTAGCGGGGGGCCACTATCCTACAATGAGCAGTTCTTC	CASSLGRTSGGPLSYNEQFF
TRBJ2-5	NA	12	TRBV10-3	NA	TGTGCCATCAGTGATCCAGAGAAGACCCAGTACTTC	CAISDPEKTQYF
TRBJ2-5	NA	13	TRBV28	NA	TGTGCCAGCAGCAGTCAGTCAGGGCTGGGTTGGTACTTC	CASSSQSGLGWYF
TRBJ1-1	NA	15	TRBV15	NA	TGTGCCACCAGCAGAGATGGGGGGGGGAACACTGAAGCTTTCTTT	CATSRDGGGNTEAFF
TRBJ2-2	NA	12	TRBV29-1	NA	TGCAGCGCGGGGATTTCGACCGGGGAGCTGTTTTTT	CSAGISTGELFF
TRBJ2-6	NA	18	TRBV10-3	NA	TGTGCCATCAGTGGCCAGCCGTACGGGCCCTCTGGGGCCAACGTCCTGACTTTC	CAISGQPYGPSGANVLTF
TRBJ2-6	NA	15	TRBV2	NA	TGTGCCAGCAGGGACTTCGGATCTGGGGCCAACGTCCTGACTTTC	CASRDFGSGANVLTF
TRBJ2-6	NA	17	TRBV12-3/TRBV12-4	once	TGTGCCAGCAGTAGGCCCGAATACGGCTCTGGGGCCAACGTCCTGACTTTC	CASSRPEYGSGANVLTF